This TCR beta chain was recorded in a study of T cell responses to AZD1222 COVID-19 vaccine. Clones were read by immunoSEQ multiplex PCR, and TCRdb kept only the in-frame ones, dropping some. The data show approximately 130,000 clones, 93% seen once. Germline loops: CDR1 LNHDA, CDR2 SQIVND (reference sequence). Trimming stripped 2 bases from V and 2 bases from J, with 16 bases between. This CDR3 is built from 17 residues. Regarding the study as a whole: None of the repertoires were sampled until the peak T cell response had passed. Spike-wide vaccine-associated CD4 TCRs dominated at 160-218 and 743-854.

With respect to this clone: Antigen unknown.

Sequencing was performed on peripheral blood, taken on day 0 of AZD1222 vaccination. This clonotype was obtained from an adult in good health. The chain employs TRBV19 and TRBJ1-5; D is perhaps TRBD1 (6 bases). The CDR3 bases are TGTGCCAGTAGTATAAGGGGGGGGTGGTCCGGCAATCAGCCCCAGCATTTT. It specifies CASSIRGGWSGNQPQHF.